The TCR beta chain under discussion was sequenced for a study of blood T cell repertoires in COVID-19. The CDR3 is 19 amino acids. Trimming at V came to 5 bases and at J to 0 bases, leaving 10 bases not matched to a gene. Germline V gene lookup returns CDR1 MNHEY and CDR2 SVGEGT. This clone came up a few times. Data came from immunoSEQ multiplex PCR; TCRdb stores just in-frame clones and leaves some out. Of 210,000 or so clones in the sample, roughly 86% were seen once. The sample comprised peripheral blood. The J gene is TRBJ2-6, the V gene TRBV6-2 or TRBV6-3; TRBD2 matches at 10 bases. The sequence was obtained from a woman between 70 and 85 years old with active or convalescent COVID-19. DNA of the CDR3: TGTGCCAGCAGTAACAGCGGGAGGGCTCTTAACTCTGGGGCCAACGTCCTGACTTTC. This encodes CASSNSGRALNSGANVLTF.